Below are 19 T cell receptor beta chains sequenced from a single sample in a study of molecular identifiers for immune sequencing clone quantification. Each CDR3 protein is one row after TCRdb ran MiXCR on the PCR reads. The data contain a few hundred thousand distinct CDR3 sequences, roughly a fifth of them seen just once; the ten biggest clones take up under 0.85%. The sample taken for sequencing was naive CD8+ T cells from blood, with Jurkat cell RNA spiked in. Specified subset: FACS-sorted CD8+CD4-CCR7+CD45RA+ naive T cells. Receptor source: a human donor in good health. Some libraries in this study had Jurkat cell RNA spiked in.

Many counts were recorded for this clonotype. The CDR3 DNA sequence: TGTGCCAGCAGCCAGCTAGCGGGAGGGCCTTATGAGCAGTTCTTC. As protein: CASSQLAGGPYEQFF. This chain connects TRBV4-2 to TRBJ2-1; TRBD2 aligns across 12 bases. The CDR3 sequence is 15 residues long. V shed 3 bases, J shed 8 bases, and the junction held 5 bases outside the gene matches. Germline values: CDR1 LGHNA, CDR2 YNFKEQ.

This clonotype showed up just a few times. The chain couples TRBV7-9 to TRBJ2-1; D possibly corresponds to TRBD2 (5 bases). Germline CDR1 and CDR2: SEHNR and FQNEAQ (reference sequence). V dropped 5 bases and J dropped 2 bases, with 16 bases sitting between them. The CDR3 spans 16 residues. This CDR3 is CASSLLDSGTYNEQFF. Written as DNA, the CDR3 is TGTGCCAGCAGCCTATTAGACTCGGGGACCTACAATGAGCAGTTCTTC.

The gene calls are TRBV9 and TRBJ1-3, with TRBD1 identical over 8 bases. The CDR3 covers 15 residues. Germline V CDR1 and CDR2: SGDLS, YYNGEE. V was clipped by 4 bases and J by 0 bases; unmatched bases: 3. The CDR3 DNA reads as TGTGCCAGCAGCCAACAGGGGGACTCTGGAAACACCATATATTTT. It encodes CASSQQGDSGNTIYF.

The CDR3 region has the DNA TGTGCCATCAGTCGTGCGGCCAACACTGAAGCTTTCTTT. Translated: CAISRAANTEAFF. The gene calls are TRBV10-3 and TRBJ1-1; no firm D call. Germline V gene lookup returns CDR1 ENHRY and CDR2 SYGVKD. Trimming left V 5 bases short and J 2 bases short, with 9 bases between. This CDR3 has 13 amino acids.

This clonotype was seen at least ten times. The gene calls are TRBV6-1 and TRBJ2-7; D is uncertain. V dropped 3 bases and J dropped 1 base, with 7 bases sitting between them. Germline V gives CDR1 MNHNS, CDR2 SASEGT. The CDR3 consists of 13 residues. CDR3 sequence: CASSDPGSYEQYF. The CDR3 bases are TGTGCCAGCAGTGACCCAGGATCCTACGAGCAGTACTTC.

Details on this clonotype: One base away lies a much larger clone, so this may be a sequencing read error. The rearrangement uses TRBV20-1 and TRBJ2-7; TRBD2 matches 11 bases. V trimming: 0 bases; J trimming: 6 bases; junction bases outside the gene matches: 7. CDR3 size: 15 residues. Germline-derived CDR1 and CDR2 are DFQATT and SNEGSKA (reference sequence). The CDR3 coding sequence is TGCAGTGCTAGAGAGGGGACTAGCGGCCCCTGCGAGCAGTACTTC. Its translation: CSAREGTSGPCEQYF.

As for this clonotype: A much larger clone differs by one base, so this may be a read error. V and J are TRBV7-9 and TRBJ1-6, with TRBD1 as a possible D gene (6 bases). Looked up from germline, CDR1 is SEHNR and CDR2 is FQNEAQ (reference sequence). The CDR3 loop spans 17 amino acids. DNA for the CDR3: TGTGCCAGCAGCATCACAAAAGCACAGGGAAATAATTCACCCATCCACTTT. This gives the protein CASSITKAQGNNSPIHF.

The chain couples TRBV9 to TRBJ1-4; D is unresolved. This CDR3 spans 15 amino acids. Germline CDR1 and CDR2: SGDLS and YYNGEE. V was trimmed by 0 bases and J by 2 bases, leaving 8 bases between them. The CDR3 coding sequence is TGTGCCAGCAGCGTAGTTTTGTGGACTAATGAAAAACTGTTTTTT. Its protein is CASSVVLWTNEKLFF.

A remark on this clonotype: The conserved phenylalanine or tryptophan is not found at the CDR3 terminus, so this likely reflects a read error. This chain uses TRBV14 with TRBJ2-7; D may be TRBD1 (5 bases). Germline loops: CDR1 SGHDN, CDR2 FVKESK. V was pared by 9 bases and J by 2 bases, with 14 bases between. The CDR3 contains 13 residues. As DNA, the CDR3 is TGTGCCAGTCGACAGTCGTCAGCCTACGAGCAGTACTCC. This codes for CASRQSSAYEQYS.

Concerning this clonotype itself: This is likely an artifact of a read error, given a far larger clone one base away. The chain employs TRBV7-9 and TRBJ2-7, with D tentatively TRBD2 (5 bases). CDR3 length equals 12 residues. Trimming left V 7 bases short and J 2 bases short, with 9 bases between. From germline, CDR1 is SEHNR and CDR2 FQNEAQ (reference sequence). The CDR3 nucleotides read TGTGCCAGCAACCCCGGGACCTACGAGCAGTACTTC. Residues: CASNPGTYEQYF.

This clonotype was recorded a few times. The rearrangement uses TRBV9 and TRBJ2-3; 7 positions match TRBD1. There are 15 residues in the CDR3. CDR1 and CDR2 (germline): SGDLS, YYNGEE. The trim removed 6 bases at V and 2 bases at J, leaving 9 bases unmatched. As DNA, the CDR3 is TGTGCCAGCAACCGGGACAGTACTGCCACAGATACGCAGTATTTT. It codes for CASNRDSTATDTQYF.

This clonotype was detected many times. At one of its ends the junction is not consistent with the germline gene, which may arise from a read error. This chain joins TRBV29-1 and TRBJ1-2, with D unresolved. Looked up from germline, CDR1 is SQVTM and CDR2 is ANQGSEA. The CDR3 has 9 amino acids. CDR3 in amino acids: CSVEEGNSF. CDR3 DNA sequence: TGCAGCGTTGAAGAAGGGAACAGTTTC.

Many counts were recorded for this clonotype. The DNA of the CDR3 is TGTGCCAGCAGCTTAATACTAGCGGGAGTCTCAGATACGCAGTATTTT. It yields the protein CASSLILAGVSDTQYF. The genes are TRBV7-2 and TRBJ2-3; 11 bases agree with TRBD2. The CDR3 extends over 16 amino acids. Germline values: CDR1 SGHTA, CDR2 FQGNSA. Unmatched junction bases numbered 5, after V lost 2 bases and J lost 4 bases.

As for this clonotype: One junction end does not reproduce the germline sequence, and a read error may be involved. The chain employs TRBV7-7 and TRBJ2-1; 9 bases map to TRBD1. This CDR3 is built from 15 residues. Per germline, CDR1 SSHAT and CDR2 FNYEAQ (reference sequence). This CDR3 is CASNQGQGPANEQFF. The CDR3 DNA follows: TGTGCTAGCAACCAAGGACAGGGGCCCGCCAATGAGCAGTTCTTC.

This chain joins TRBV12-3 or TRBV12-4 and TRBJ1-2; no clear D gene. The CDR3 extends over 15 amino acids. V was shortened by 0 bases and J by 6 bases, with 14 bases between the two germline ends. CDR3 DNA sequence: TGTGCCAGCAGTTTAGCCAGCCACCTGCTCCATGGCTACACCTTC. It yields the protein CASSLASHLLHGYTF.

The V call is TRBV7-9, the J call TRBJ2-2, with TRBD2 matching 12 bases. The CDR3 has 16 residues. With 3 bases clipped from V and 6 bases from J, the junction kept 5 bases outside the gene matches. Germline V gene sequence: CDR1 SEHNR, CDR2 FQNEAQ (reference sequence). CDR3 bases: TGTGCCAGCAGCTTCCTAACTAGCGGGAGGCCCGGGGAGCTGTTTTTT. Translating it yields CASSFLTSGRPGELFF.

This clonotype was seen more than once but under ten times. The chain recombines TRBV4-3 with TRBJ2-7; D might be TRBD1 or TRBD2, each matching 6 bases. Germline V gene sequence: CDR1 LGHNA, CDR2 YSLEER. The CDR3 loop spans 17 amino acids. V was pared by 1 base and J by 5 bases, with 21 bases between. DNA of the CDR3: TGCGCCAGCAGCCAAGGGGTATCGGGGGCCCCCGCGGACGAGCAGTACTTC. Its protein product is CASSQGVSGAPADEQYF.

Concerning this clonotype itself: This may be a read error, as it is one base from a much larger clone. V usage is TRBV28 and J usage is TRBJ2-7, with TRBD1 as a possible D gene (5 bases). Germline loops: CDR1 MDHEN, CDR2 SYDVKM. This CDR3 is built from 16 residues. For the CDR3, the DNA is TGTGCCAGCAGTTCCGCCGGAGACAGTTTAGTCGACGAGCGGTACTTC. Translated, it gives CASSSAGDSLVDERYF.

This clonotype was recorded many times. This CDR3 reads CASSPTGEEKLFF. DNA of the CDR3: TGTGCCAGCAGCCCCACAGGGGAGGAAAAACTGTTTTTT. The chain has TRBV7-9 and TRBJ1-4; 7 nucleotides agree with TRBD1. CDR1 and CDR2 (germline): SEHNR, FQNEAQ (reference sequence). The CDR3 spans 13 residues. V shed 5 bases and J 8 bases; nucleotides not matched to a gene: 5. Full variable domain (outside the CDR3, taken from reference TRBV7-9 and TRBJ1-4): DTGVSQNPRHKITKRGQNVTFRCDPISEHNRLYWYRQTLGQGPEFLTYFQNEAQLEKSRLLSDRFSAERPKGSFSTLEIQRTEQGDSAMYLCASSPTGEEKLFFGSGTQLSVL.